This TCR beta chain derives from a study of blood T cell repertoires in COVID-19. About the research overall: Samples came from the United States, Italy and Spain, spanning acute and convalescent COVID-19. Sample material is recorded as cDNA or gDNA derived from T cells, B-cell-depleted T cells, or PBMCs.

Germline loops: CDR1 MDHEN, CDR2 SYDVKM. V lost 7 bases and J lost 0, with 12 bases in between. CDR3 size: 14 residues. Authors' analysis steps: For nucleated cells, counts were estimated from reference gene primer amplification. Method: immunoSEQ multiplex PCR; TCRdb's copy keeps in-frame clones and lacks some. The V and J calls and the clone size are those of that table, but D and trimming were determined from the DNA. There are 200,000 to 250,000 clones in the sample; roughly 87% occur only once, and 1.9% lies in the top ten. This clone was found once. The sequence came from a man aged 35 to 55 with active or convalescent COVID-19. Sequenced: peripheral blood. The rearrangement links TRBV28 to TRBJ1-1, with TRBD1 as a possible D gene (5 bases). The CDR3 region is CASTAPGVNTEAFF. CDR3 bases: TGTGCCAGCACGGCGCCGGGGGTGAACACTGAAGCTTTCTTT.